The 32 T cell receptor beta chains given below trace back to one sample, sequenced in a study of blood T cell repertoires in COVID-19. The table came from immunoSEQ multiplex PCR; TCRdb's copy has only in-frame clones and leaves some out. The sample has 140,000 to 150,000 clones, roughly 82% seen once. The sequencing sample was made of peripheral blood. The receptors stem from a man between 60 and 75 years old with active or convalescent COVID-19.

The chain combines TRBV3-1 (or the pseudogene TRBV3-2) with TRBJ2-5, with D possibly being TRBD1 (6 bases). This CDR3 is 14 amino acids long. V was trimmed by 6 bases and J by 0 bases, leaving 11 bases between them. CDR1 and CDR2 from the germline V gene are LGHDT and YNNKEL (reference sequence). This chain's CDR3 is CASRPGTYQETQYF. CDR3 sequence (DNA): TGTGCCAGCAGGCCCGGGACATACCAAGAGACCCAGTACTTC.

V is TRBV5-1 and J is TRBJ1-2, with D unresolved. With 3 bases removed from V and 4 bases from J, the gap between germline ends came to 16 bases. Germline V gene sequence: CDR1 SGHRS, CDR2 YFSETQ. The CDR3 is made up of 15 amino acids. The CDR3 region is CASSSSNTAGYGYTF. The CDR3 DNA reads TGCGCCAGCAGCTCTAGCAATACTGCCGGCTATGGCTACACCTTC. Full variable domain (outside the CDR3, taken from reference TRBV5-1 and TRBJ1-2): KAGVTQTPRYLIKTRGQQVTLSCSPISGHRSVSWYQQTPGQGLQFLFEYFSETQRNKGNFPGRFSGRQFSNSRSEMNVSTLELGDSALYLCASSSSNTAGYGYTFGSGTRLTVV.

The genes are TRBV30 and TRBJ2-2; tentatively, D is TRBD1 (5 bases). This CDR3 contains 13 residues. V lost 3 bases to trimming and J lost 7 bases, with 12 bases between them. Germline CDR1 reads GTSNPN; CDR2 reads SVGIG (reference sequence). DNA for the CDR3: TGTGCCTGGAGCCTCAGGGTAGGCGGGGAGCTGTTTTTT. It yields the protein CAWSLRVGGELFF.

This rearrangement joins TRBV12-3 or TRBV12-4 to TRBJ2-7; D unresolved. The CDR3 is 13 residues long. Trimming removed 1 base from V and 7 bases from J, with 11 bases in between. CDR3 bases: TGTGCCAGCAGTTTAGGCTTGGCTAGTGAGCAGTACGTC. Protein sequence: CASSLGLASEQYV.

This clone was counted a single time. This sequence joins TRBV5-1 and TRBJ2-5; TRBD1 might be the D (6 bases). V was shortened by 2 bases and J by 5 bases, with 19 bases between the two germline ends. This CDR3 region has 16 residues. Germline values: CDR1 SGHRS, CDR2 YFSETQ. The CDR3 DNA reads as TGCGCCAGCAGCTTAAACCGACAGGACTCAGGGGAGACCCAGTACTTC. Translated: CASSLNRQDSGETQYF.

The rearrangement uses TRBV19 and TRBJ1-4; 7 bases are a match to TRBD1. Per the germline V gene, CDR1 is LNHDA and CDR2 is SQIVND (reference sequence). V was clipped by 4 bases and J by 8 bases; unmatched bases: 10. There are 15 residues in the CDR3. The CDR3: CASSNPDRLGEKLFF. The CDR3 DNA follows: TGTGCCAGTAGTAACCCGGACAGGCTTGGAGAAAAACTGTTTTTT.

The V call is TRBV9, the J call TRBJ2-5; D uncertain. Per germline, CDR1 SGDLS and CDR2 YYNGEE. The germline V and J ends were trimmed by 0 bases and 5 bases, with 11 bases remaining between them. CDR3 size: 14 residues. CDR3 sequence reads: CASSVAWRSETQYF. CDR3 nucleotides: TGTGCCAGCAGCGTAGCTTGGAGATCGGAGACCCAGTACTTC.

This sequence joins TRBV3-1 (or the pseudogene TRBV3-2) and TRBJ2-3, with D possibly TRBD2 on 6 matching bases. The CDR3 consists of 15 residues. Trimming took off 1 base at V and 3 bases at J, with 11 bases between the two ends. The germline gives CDR1 LGHDT, CDR2 YNNKEL (reference sequence). The CDR3 DNA follows: TGTGCCAGCAGCCAAGGTACTAGCAGGACAGATACGCAGTATTTT. Protein sequence: CASSQGTSRTDTQYF.

The V and J genes are TRBV5-4 and TRBJ1-2; 7 positions agree with TRBD1. V was pared by 0 bases and J by 2 bases, with 7 bases of the junction left unmatched. There are 16 residues in the CDR3. Germline CDR1 SGHNT, CDR2 YYREEE (reference sequence). The CDR3 DNA reads TGTGCCAGCAGCTTGGGATTTGAGACAGGGAACTATGGCTACACCTTC. This translates into CASSLGFETGNYGYTF.

V usage is TRBV29-1 and J usage is TRBJ1-1, with D possibly TRBD1 on 6 matching bases. Germline CDR1 is SQVTM and CDR2 is ANQGSEA. The V gene lost 4 bases and the J gene lost 4 bases, with 13 bases spanning the gap. The CDR3 has 13 residues. CDR3 sequence reads: CSVVGGAATEAFF. In nucleotides, the CDR3 is TGCAGCGTTGTTGGGGGGGCGGCCACTGAAGCTTTCTTT.

The rearrangement uses TRBV3-1 (or the pseudogene TRBV3-2) and TRBJ1-1; perhaps TRBD1 as D (5 bases). Trimming cost V 1 base and J 4 bases, with 19 bases left between them. Germline CDR1 and CDR2: LGHDT and YNNKEL (reference sequence). The CDR3 loop spans 17 amino acids. The chain's CDR3 is CASSQVVSIRGSTEAFF. Here the CDR3 DNA reads TGTGCCAGCAGCCAAGTCGTTTCCATACGGGGGTCCACTGAAGCTTTCTTT.

Details on this clone: Other DNA sequences in the sample encode the same CDR3. The chain carries TRBV29-1 and TRBJ2-3, with 12 bases aligning to TRBD1. Germline V gene lookup returns CDR1 SQVTM and CDR2 ANQGSEA. J gave up 2 bases and V 6 bases, and 3 bases lay outside the gene matches. The CDR3 consists of 14 residues. CDR3 amino acids: CSVRDRGPTDTQYF. CDR3 DNA sequence: TGCAGCGTCCGGGACAGGGGGCCCACAGATACGCAGTATTTT.

This clone has just a few counts. This sequence joins TRBV10-2 and TRBJ1-5; no definite D call. The CDR3 covers 14 residues. The V gene's germline CDR1 is WSHSY and CDR2 SAAADI. V was trimmed by 6 bases and J by 7 bases, leaving 16 bases between them. The CDR3 DNA is TGCGCCAGCAGCACGGACTATCTTGTGCAGCCCCAGCATTTT. As protein: CASSTDYLVQPQHF.

The J gene is TRBJ1-1, the V gene TRBV19; TRBD1 aligns across 7 bases. CDR3 length: 13 amino acids. V was clipped by 5 bases and J by 9 bases; unmatched bases: 9. Germline V lookup: CDR1 LNHDA, CDR2 SQIVND (reference sequence). The CDR3 DNA sequence: TGTGCCAGTAGTCCCCGACAGGGATTCAAAGCTTTCTTT. As protein: CASSPRQGFKAFF. The full variable domain, completed using reference TRBV19 and TRBJ1-1, is DGGITQSPKYLFRKEGQNVTLSCEQNLNHDAMYWYRQDPGQGLRLIYYSQIVNDFQKGDIAEGYSVSREKKESFPLTVTSAQKNPTAFYLCASSPRQGFKAFFGQGTRLTVV.

V gene TRBV19 combines with J gene TRBJ1-2; no clear D. The CDR3 is made up of 15 amino acids. Germline V gene sequence: CDR1 LNHDA, CDR2 SQIVND (reference sequence). V dropped 10 bases and J dropped 1 base, with 19 bases sitting between them. The DNA for the CDR3 is TGTGCCACCAACCCTACCGGGAACCGTAACTATGGCTACACCTTC. This encodes CATNPTGNRNYGYTF.

The CDR3 nucleotides are TGCAGCGTTTCCCCCCCCCGGGACAGAGTTAACTATGGCTACACCTTC. It translates to CSVSPPRDRVNYGYTF. The rearrangement links TRBV29-1 to TRBJ1-2, with TRBD1 matching 7 bases. The CDR3 loop spans 16 amino acids. Germline CDR1 reads SQVTM; CDR2 reads ANQGSEA. V lost 5 bases, J lost 1 base, and 13 bases stayed unmatched. The whole variable domain, filled in from reference TRBV29-1 and TRBJ1-2, reads SAVISQKPSRDICQRGTSLTIQCQVDSQVTMMFWYRQQPGQSLTLIATANQGSEATYESGFVIDKFPISRPNLTFSTLTVSNMSPEDSSIYLCSVSPPRDRVNYGYTFGSGTRLTVV.

The chain links TRBV12-3 or TRBV12-4 to TRBJ1-5; D may be TRBD1 (5 bases). This CDR3 has 13 amino acids. Trimming stripped 1 base from V and 11 bases from J, with 12 bases between. DNA for the CDR3: TGTGCCAGCAGTTTAGGGGGGGTTCTGACCCAGCATTTT. This sequence encodes CASSLGGVLTQHF.

This clone was recorded only once. The J gene is TRBJ1-2, the V gene TRBV6-5, with 9 bases lining up with TRBD1. This CDR3 comprises 15 residues. Germline V gene sequence: CDR1 MNHEY, CDR2 SVGAGI. Trimming cost V 6 bases and J 4 bases; bases outside gene matches: 9. As DNA, the CDR3 is TGTGCCAGCAGCCCCCTTGGGACAGGGCTCTATGGCTACACCTTC. This sequence encodes CASSPLGTGLYGYTF.

The genes are TRBV18 and TRBJ2-7, with 8 bases aligning to TRBD2. V trimming: 0 bases; J trimming: 1 base; junction bases outside the gene matches: 5. The CDR3 sequence is 16 residues long. In germline, CDR1 is KGHSH, CDR2 LQKENI. CDR3 loop: CASSPPPAGGSYEQYF. The CDR3 DNA sequence: TGTGCCAGCTCACCACCCCCCGCGGGGGGATCCTACGAGCAGTACTTC.

V and J are TRBV6-2 or TRBV6-3 and TRBJ2-5, with 8 bases fitting TRBD1. With 6 bases clipped from V and 10 bases from J, the junction kept 13 bases outside the gene matches. This CDR3 has 14 residues. Germline CDR1 is MNHEY and CDR2 is SVGEGT. Written as DNA, the CDR3 is TGTGCCAGCAGCCGCTCGACAGGGGCAAGGGTCCAGTACTTC. It codes for CASSRSTGARVQYF.

The chain couples TRBV5-1 to TRBJ1-3; D is possibly TRBD1 (5 bases). V lost 7 bases and J lost 0, with 14 bases in between. The CDR3 spans 15 residues. Germline V gives CDR1 SGHRS, CDR2 YFSETQ. The CDR3 loop is CASRTGVHSGNTIYF. Written as DNA, the CDR3 is TGCGCCAGCCGGACGGGGGTACACTCTGGAAACACCATATATTTT. Together with reference TRBV5-1 and TRBJ1-3, the CDR3 gives the full variable domain: KAGVTQTPRYLIKTRGQQVTLSCSPISGHRSVSWYQQTPGQGLQFLFEYFSETQRNKGNFPGRFSGRQFSNSRSEMNVSTLELGDSALYLCASRTGVHSGNTIYFGEGSWLTVV.

V gene TRBV10-3 combines with J gene TRBJ2-2, with a tentative D call TRBD1 (6 bases). The CDR3 runs 13 residues. The germline V gene has CDR1 ENHRY and CDR2 SYGVKD. The germline V and J ends were trimmed by 9 bases and 0 bases, with 8 bases remaining between them. The CDR3 is CAIGTPNTGELFF. In nucleotides, the CDR3 is TGTGCCATAGGGACACCGAACACCGGGGAGCTGTTTTTT.

The chain recombines TRBV18 with TRBJ2-3; TRBD2 matches at 7 bases. This CDR3 has 16 amino acids. J gave up 0 bases and V 3 bases, and 6 bases lay outside the gene matches. Germline V gene lookup returns CDR1 KGHSH and CDR2 LQKENI. The CDR3 sequence is CASSPRGAGSTDTQYF. The DNA for the CDR3 is TGTGCCAGCTCACCCCGAGGAGCGGGAAGCACAGATACGCAGTATTTT.

CDR3 sequence reads: CASLRGTDQETQYF. The CDR3 DNA follows: TGTGCCAGCTTGAGGGGGACGGATCAAGAGACCCAGTACTTC. This sequence joins TRBV6-5 and TRBJ2-5; maybe TRBD1 (6 bases). Per germline, CDR1 MNHEY and CDR2 SVGAGI. The CDR3 contains 14 residues. V lost 8 bases to trimming and J lost 2 bases, with 15 bases between them.

The chain has TRBV6-5 and TRBJ1-6, with 9 bases matching TRBD1. This CDR3 has 14 residues. Unmatched junction bases numbered 2, after V lost 0 bases and J lost 11 bases. Germline loops: CDR1 MNHEY, CDR2 SVGAGI. The CDR3 region is CASSYSDRGTPLHF. The CDR3 bases are TGTGCCAGCAGTTACTCGGACAGGGGAACACCCCTCCACTTT.

This rearrangement joins TRBV30 to TRBJ1-1; D gene ambiguous. The CDR3 totals 14 residues. Germline CDR1 and CDR2: GTSNPN and SVGIG (reference sequence). With 4 bases removed from V and 1 base from J, the gap between germline ends came to 13 bases. CDR3 sequence (DNA): TGTGCCTGGACCCCCTTTCTGCGGAACACTGAAGCTTTCTTT. It specifies CAWTPFLRNTEAFF.

The chain links TRBV5-1 to TRBJ1-6; maybe TRBD1 (6 bases). The CDR3 loop spans 15 amino acids. CDR1 SGHRS and CDR2 YFSETQ come from the germline V gene. The V end lost 0 bases, the J end lost 10 bases, and 14 bases lay between the germline ends. This chain's CDR3 is CASSLEGGLGSPLHF. For the CDR3, the DNA is TGCGCCAGCAGCTTGGAGGGGGGGCTGGGGTCACCCCTCCACTTT.

This clone has a handful of counts. This chain connects TRBV3-1 (or the pseudogene TRBV3-2) to TRBJ1-5, with 7 bases aligning to TRBD1. This CDR3 has 18 residues. The V segment lost 1 base and the J segment 5 bases; nucleotides outside the gene matches: 14. Germline V CDR1 and CDR2: LGHDT, YNNKEL (reference sequence). CDR3 sequence: CASSQGVPATGFHQPQHF. The CDR3 DNA sequence: TGTGCCAGCAGCCAAGGGGTCCCCGCGACAGGGTTCCATCAGCCCCAGCATTTT.

CDR3 protein: CASTTWGRWNTEAFF. The CDR3 nucleotides are TGTGCCAGTACCACTTGGGGCAGATGGAACACTGAAGCTTTCTTT. This chain uses TRBV19 with TRBJ1-1; tentative D call: TRBD1 (5 bases). Trimming stripped 7 bases from V and 1 base from J, with 16 bases between. The germline CDR1 and CDR2 sequences are LNHDA and SQIVND (reference sequence). This CDR3 has 15 amino acids.

This clone was found a few times. This chain links TRBV3-1 (or the pseudogene TRBV3-2) with TRBJ2-5; no definite D call. The germline gives CDR1 LGHDT, CDR2 YNNKEL (reference sequence). The CDR3 contains 12 residues. The V gene lost 6 bases and the J gene lost 5 bases, with 10 bases spanning the gap. The CDR3 region has the DNA TGTGCCAGCAGGCTCGCAGGTGAGACCCAGTACTTC. Its translation: CASRLAGETQYF.

The chain recombines TRBV19 with TRBJ2-2; TRBD2 is a possible D gene (5 bases). V lost 3 bases and J 6 bases, leaving 11 bases between the germline ends. The CDR3 is 14 residues long. Germline-derived CDR1 and CDR2 are LNHDA and SQIVND (reference sequence). CDR3 residues: CASSMREPPGELFF. The CDR3 DNA follows: TGTGCCAGTAGTATGAGGGAACCCCCCGGGGAGCTGTTTTTT.

The DNA for the CDR3 is TGTGCCAGCTCACCAACTATCGAAAGGAACACTGAAGCTTTCTTT. It is translated as CASSPTIERNTEAFF. This chain links TRBV18 with TRBJ1-1; D is undetermined. The CDR3 totals 15 residues. Trimming took off 2 bases at V and 1 base at J, with 11 bases between the two ends. Per germline, CDR1 KGHSH and CDR2 LQKENI.